The 25 T cell receptor beta chains in this list originate from one sample, sequenced in a study of T-cell reconstitution after alpha-beta-depleted transplantation in children. Preparation of the TCRbeta library was carried out with unique molecular identifiers. TCRdb redid the calling of the PCR reads with MiXCR, one entry per CDR3 protein. Among hundreds of thousands of distinct CDR3 sequences listed, over 9.5% were seen once. This material consisted of PBMCs from the stem cell graft donor, taken from the stem cell graft. These receptors originate from a human donor who donated a stem cell graft to a child with acute myeloid leukemia.

This clonotype was counted ten times or more. This rearrangement joins TRBV9 to TRBJ2-1; 8 bases are a match to TRBD1. The CDR3 has 15 residues. Germline assignment: CDR1 SGDLS and CDR2 YYNGEE. V lost 4 bases, J lost 9 bases, and 12 bases stayed unmatched. The CDR3 reads CASSNPGQVRGEQFF. Here the CDR3 DNA reads TGTGCCAGCAGCAATCCGGGACAGGTGCGCGGTGAGCAGTTCTTC.

This clonotype was seen a handful of times. An end of the junction does not agree with germline; a read error may underlie this. V and J are TRBV7-7 and TRBJ2-2; D unresolved. The CDR3 is 14 amino acids. Per the germline V gene, CDR1 is SSHAT and CDR2 is FNYEAQ (reference sequence). The CDR3 reads CASSFHQDTGELFF. Written as DNA, the CDR3 is TGTGCTAGCAGCTTTCATCAAGACACCGGGGAGCTGTTTTTT.

This clonotype was seen a handful of times. The rearrangement uses TRBV18 and TRBJ1-1; the D gene is possibly TRBD1 (6 bases). Looked up from germline, CDR1 is KGHSH and CDR2 is LQKENI. CDR3 size: 12 residues. Trimming pared 2 bases from V and 10 bases from J, leaving 11 bases between. Here the CDR3 DNA reads TGTGCCAGCTCACCAACGGGGGCTGGAGCTTTCTTT. Translating it yields CASSPTGAGAFF. The variable domain in full, with the rest retrieved from reference TRBV18 and TRBJ1-1, is NAGVMQNPRHLVRRRGQEARLRCSPMKGHSHVYWYRQLPEEGLKFMVYLQKENIIDESGMPKERFSAEFPKEGPSILRIQQVVRGDSAAYFCASSPTGAGAFFGQGTRLTVV.

The table lists this clonotype with many counts. V is TRBV12-3 or TRBV12-4 and J is TRBJ2-3; 12 nucleotides line up with TRBD2. The CDR3 contains 15 residues. Losses at the gene ends were 4 bases for V and 2 bases for J; bases not matched to a gene: 1. The CDR3 sequence is CASSSSGRVTDTQYF. CDR3 nucleotides: TGTGCCAGCAGTTCTAGCGGGAGGGTCACAGATACGCAGTATTTT.

This rearrangement joins TRBV4-3 to TRBJ2-1; D not resolved. This CDR3 has 18 amino acids. Trimming removed 0 bases from V and 2 bases from J, with 17 bases in between. The germline gives CDR1 LGHNA, CDR2 YSLEER. As DNA, the CDR3 is TGCGCCAGCAGCCAAGATAAGCAGAACACAGCCCCCTACAATGAGCAGTTCTTC. Amino acids: CASSQDKQNTAPYNEQFF.

The CDR3 protein is CASSYTPGTVNTEAFF. CDR3 nucleotides: TGCGCCAGCAGTTATACCCCCGGGACAGTGAACACTGAAGCTTTCTTT. The V and J genes are TRBV5-1 and TRBJ1-1, with 7 bases that match TRBD1. The germline CDR1 and CDR2 sequences are SGHRS and YFSETQ. This CDR3 has 16 amino acids. V lost 5 bases and J lost 0; bases outside the gene matches: 10. The full variable domain, its missing parts supplied by reference TRBV5-1 and TRBJ1-1, is KAGVTQTPRYLIKTRGQQVTLSCSPISGHRSVSWYQQTPGQGLQFLFEYFSETQRNKGNFPGRFSGRQFSNSRSEMNVSTLELGDSALYLCASSYTPGTVNTEAFFGQGTRLTVV.

This clonotype has a single count. This sequence joins TRBV7-3 and TRBJ2-3, with 10 bases lining up with TRBD2. Germline values: CDR1 SGHTA, CDR2 FQGTGA. Unmatched junction bases numbered 9, after V lost 0 bases and J lost 0 bases. The CDR3 has 19 amino acids. The CDR3 bases are TGTGCCAGCAGCTTAACGAGGGGGACTAGCGTCTCTAGCACAGATACGCAGTATTTT. It translates to CASSLTRGTSVSSTDTQYF.

The chain uses TRBV18 and TRBJ2-1; 10 positions match TRBD2. Germline values: CDR1 KGHSH, CDR2 LQKENI. J lost 10 bases, V lost 6 bases, and 12 bases had no gene match. The CDR3 totals 15 residues. The CDR3 DNA sequence: TGTGCCAGCTCCCGCAGTCTAGCGGGGGAGGTGGAGCAGTTCTTC. Amino acids: CASSRSLAGEVEQFF.

This clonotype came up many times. The chain is built from TRBV29-1 and TRBJ2-5, with 9 bases that match TRBD2. Germline CDR1 is SQVTM and CDR2 is ANQGSEA. V was clipped by 7 bases and J by 1 base; unmatched bases: 4. The CDR3 consists of 13 residues. The CDR3, as DNA: TGCAGCGGAAGACTAGCGGCCCAAGAGACCCAGTACTTC. Amino acids: CSGRLAAQETQYF.

This clonotype showed up many times. This chain connects TRBV20-1 to TRBJ2-1; D gene uncertain. Germline CDR1 is DFQATT and CDR2 is SNEGSKA (reference sequence). Trimming took off 3 bases at V and 6 bases at J, with 15 bases between the two ends. The CDR3 is made up of 14 amino acids. CDR3 DNA sequence: TGCAGTGCTAGTTCCGTGGGAATCACCAATGAGCAGTTCTTC. It translates to CSASSVGITNEQFF.

This rearrangement joins TRBV25-1 to TRBJ2-3; D is ambiguous. The germline V and J ends were trimmed by 3 bases and 2 bases, with 15 bases remaining between them. The CDR3 extends over 16 amino acids. CDR1 and CDR2 (germline): MGHDK, SYGVNS. CDR3 in amino acids: CASSDWATSSTDTQYF. The CDR3 nucleotides read TGTGCCAGCAGTGATTGGGCTACTTCCTCCACAGATACGCAGTATTTT.

A few counts support this clonotype. V is TRBV12-3 or TRBV12-4 and J is TRBJ2-1; 10 nucleotides line up with TRBD2. The CDR3 runs to 15 residues. The ends lost 2 bases at V and 7 bases at J; junction bases unmatched: 5. The CDR3 here is CASSLQREGRNEQFF. CDR3 coding DNA: TGTGCCAGCAGTTTACAGCGGGAGGGCCGGAATGAGCAGTTCTTC.

V gene TRBV12-3 or TRBV12-4 combines with J gene TRBJ1-1; D is unclear. The CDR3 is made up of 14 amino acids. Trimming removed 1 base at V and 8 bases at J, with 14 bases between. The CDR3: CASSLEGRVREAFF. The CDR3 nucleotides are TGTGCCAGCAGTTTAGAGGGCCGGGTTCGGGAAGCTTTCTTT.

V and J are TRBV6-1 and TRBJ2-3; possibly TRBD2 for D (7 bases). The ends were cut back, 7 bases at V and 11 bases at J, with 28 bases in the middle. The CDR3 loop spans 16 amino acids. The V gene's germline CDR1 is MNHNS and CDR2 SASEGT. The CDR3 DNA follows: TGTGCCAGCATTGCCTACGGGGGGACACCGGAGTATGAGCAGTATTTT. Residues: CASIAYGGTPEYEQYF.

This clonotype was detected ten times or more. The V and J genes are TRBV6-2 or TRBV6-3 and TRBJ2-5, with 7 bases lining up with TRBD2. CDR3 length equals 19 residues. Germline CDR1 reads MNHEY; CDR2 reads SVGEGT. The V segment lost 6 bases and the J segment 3 bases; nucleotides outside the gene matches: 22. In nucleotides, the CDR3 is TGTGCCAGCAGCAGCCGGGACTACGGCTTTCCCCCAGGGAAAGAGACCCAGTACTTC. It yields the protein CASSSRDYGFPPGKETQYF.

This clonotype was recorded at least ten times. The CDR3 here is CASSQDRGLRNEQFF. The CDR3 DNA follows: TGCGCCAGCAGCCAGGACAGGGGGCTGAGGAATGAGCAGTTCTTC. The V call is TRBV5-1, the J call TRBJ2-1; the match to TRBD1 covers 11 bases. Per the germline V gene, CDR1 is SGHRS and CDR2 is YFSETQ. The CDR3 contains 15 residues. Trimming took 4 bases from V and 7 from J; bases not matched to a gene: 7.

In its sample, this clonotype was seen a few times. The CDR3 loop reads CASSVGRSQYF. The CDR3 DNA reads TGTGCCAGCAGTGTGGGACGATCCCAGTACTTC. The J gene is TRBJ2-5, the V gene TRBV2; D may be TRBD1 or TRBD2 (5 bases each). The V and J ends lost 4 bases and 9 bases respectively, with 9 bases between them. Germline CDR1 is SNHLY and CDR2 is FYNNEI. The CDR3 is made up of 11 amino acids.

This clonotype was seen ten or more times. The rearrangement joins TRBV20-1 to TRBJ2-1; TRBD2 agrees at 8 bases. Per the germline V gene, CDR1 is DFQATT and CDR2 is SNEGSKA (reference sequence). The CDR3 sequence is 15 residues long. The V and J ends lost 6 bases and 8 bases, in that order; junction bases with no gene match: 15. The CDR3 sequence: CSALRREVAGHEQFF. For the CDR3, the DNA is TGCAGTGCATTGCGGAGGGAAGTAGCGGGACATGAGCAGTTCTTC.

This clonotype has more than one count but fewer than ten. V and J are TRBV6-2 or TRBV6-3 and TRBJ1-5; D gene unclear. Germline V gene sequence: CDR1 MNHEY, CDR2 SVGEGT. V gave up 6 bases and J gave up 7 bases, with 16 bases separating them. This CDR3 spans 14 amino acids. The CDR3, as DNA: TGTGCCAGCAGGGCCAACTGGAACCTACAGCCCCAGCATTTT. Amino acids: CASRANWNLQPQHF.

The chain combines TRBV20-1 with TRBJ2-7, with 9 bases that match TRBD2. CDR1 and CDR2 from the germline V gene are DFQATT and SNEGSKA (reference sequence). The CDR3 consists of 15 residues. The V segment lost 1 base and the J segment 4 bases; nucleotides outside the gene matches: 8. The CDR3 protein is CSARVPGTSLYEQYF. The CDR3 coding sequence is TGCAGTGCTAGAGTACCCGGGACTAGCTTATACGAGCAGTACTTC.

This clonotype has ten or more counts. The rearrangement joins TRBV15 to TRBJ2-3; possible D gene TRBD2, 7 bases. Trimming left V 9 bases short and J 2 bases short, with 15 bases between. CDR1 and CDR2 (germline): LNHNV, YYDKDF (reference sequence). The CDR3 is 14 amino acids. The CDR3 region is CATSPGGPTDTQYF. The CDR3 DNA reads as TGTGCCACGTCTCCCGGGGGGCCCACAGATACGCAGTATTTT. The variable domain in full, completed from reference TRBV15 and TRBJ2-3, reads DAMVIQNPRYQVTQFGKPVTLSCSQTLNHNVMYWYQQKSSQAPKLLFHYYDKDFNNEADTPDNFQSRRPNTSFCFLDIRSPGLGDTAMYLCATSPGGPTDTQYFGPGTRLTVL.

This clonotype was counted a few times. The gene calls are TRBV3-1 and TRBJ2-7, with TRBD2 identical over 9 bases. The CDR3 is 16 residues long. Germline V gives CDR1 LGHDT, CDR2 YNNKEL (reference sequence). The V and J ends lost 0 bases and 5 bases, in that order; junction bases with no gene match: 8. The CDR3 sequence: CASSQDLGLAFNEQYF. CDR3 nucleotide sequence: TGTGCCAGCAGCCAAGATCTCGGACTAGCGTTCAACGAGCAGTACTTC.

V is TRBV20-1 and J is TRBJ2-5; 10 bases are a match to TRBD2. Trimming cost V 1 base and J 2 bases; bases outside gene matches: 7. The germline CDR1 and CDR2 sequences are DFQATT and SNEGSKA (reference sequence). This CDR3 region has 16 residues. CDR3 in amino acids: CSARGTSGREQETQYF. The CDR3 DNA reads TGCAGTGCTAGAGGGACTAGCGGAAGAGAACAAGAGACCCAGTACTTC.

This chain links TRBV7-9 with TRBJ2-5; TRBD1 might be the D (5 bases). Trimming took 1 base from V and 2 from J, leaving 8 bases between them. The CDR3 length is 14 residues. The germline V gene encodes CDR1 SEHNR and CDR2 FQNEAQ (reference sequence). The CDR3 region is CASSLVTAQETQYF. The CDR3 coding sequence is TGTGCCAGCAGCTTAGTGACAGCGCAAGAGACCCAGTACTTC.

This clonotype was detected a few times. The gene calls are TRBV30 and TRBJ2-3, with 7 positions matching TRBD2. CDR3 length: 12 amino acids. The germline gives CDR1 GTSNPN, CDR2 SVGIG (reference sequence). With V trimmed by 4 bases and J by 5 bases, 3 bases remained unmatched. The CDR3 protein is CAWIVAGDTQYF. DNA of the CDR3: TGTGCCTGGATAGTAGCGGGAGATACGCAGTATTTT.